A single T cell receptor beta chain is shown here with its context. The target antigen is unknown. cDNA for each sample came from eight separate reactions. TCRdb reanalyzed the 5' RACE reads, giving one entry per CDR3 protein sequence and no DNA. This table holds nearly 450,000 distinct CDR3 sequences. Skipping T cell sorting, the study isolated total RNA directly from whole blood. These data belong to a study of monozygotic twins with inflammatory bowel disease. Study-wide findings and caveats: A reduction in TCRbeta diversity (inverse Simpson) was seen in IBD patients relative to healthy co-twins. Telling different T cell subtypes apart from each other was not possible.

Germline assignment: CDR1 LGHDT and CDR2 YNNKEL (reference sequence). This CDR3 is built from 16 residues. The chain has TRBV3-1 and TRBJ2-7; TCRdb's D call, TRBD1, is unchecked because there is no DNA. The material sequenced was blood. This TCR was sampled from a human donor with ulcerative colitis or Crohn's disease, or a healthy co-twin of an affected twin (not recorded which). This CDR3 reads CASSPRPGTGGYEQYF.